These 18 T cell receptor beta chains were sequenced from one sample in a study of T cell responses to AZD1222 COVID-19 vaccine. Only in-frame clones appear in the TCRdb table, and some are missing; sequencing was by immunoSEQ multiplex PCR. Found here are some 79,000 clones, 80% of them singletons; the top ten hold approximately 47%. Here the sequenced sample was peripheral blood, taken 28 days after the second AZD1222 dose. The receptors were gathered from an adult who received the AZD1222 COVID-19 vaccine.

This clone was detected only a few times. The chain carries TRBV5-4 and TRBJ2-7; D could derive from TRBD1 or TRBD2 (6 bases each). V shed 1 base and J shed 4 bases, with 15 bases lying between them. The CDR3 has 15 residues. The germline V gene encodes CDR1 SGHNT and CDR2 YYREEE (reference sequence). The CDR3 DNA sequence: TGTGCCAGCAGCTTGCCCCCGGGGGCGAATTACGAGCAGTACTTC. Its translation is CASSLPPGANYEQYF.

The rearrangement links TRBV2 to TRBJ2-2; D perhaps matches TRBD1 (6 bases). The CDR3 has 15 amino acids. V was pared by 0 bases and J by 6 bases, with 11 bases between. Germline V gene data show CDR1 as SNHLY and CDR2 as FYNNEI. In nucleotides, the CDR3 is TGTGCCAGCAGTGAAGCGCGTAACAGGGCCGGGGAGCTGTTTTTT. Encoded protein: CASSEARNRAGELFF.

J is TRBJ1-4 and V is TRBV7-9; D is possibly TRBD1 (6 bases). Per the germline V gene, CDR1 is SEHNR and CDR2 is FQNEAQ (reference sequence). The CDR3 is 18 residues long. With 0 bases removed from V and 3 bases from J, the gap between germline ends came to 17 bases. As DNA, the CDR3 is TGTGCCAGCAGCTTAGCCCTAACAGGGATAGGAGCTAATGAAAAACTGTTTTTT. Translation gives CASSLALTGIGANEKLFF.

The chain employs TRBV6-1 and TRBJ2-2, with 7 bases aligning to TRBD1. Germline-derived CDR1 and CDR2 are MNHNS and SASEGT. The CDR3 covers 15 residues. With 6 bases clipped from V and 2 bases from J, the junction kept 6 bases outside the gene matches. The CDR3 DNA is TGTGCCAGCAGGACAGGGCGTCAAAACACCGGGGAGCTGTTTTTT. It is translated as CASRTGRQNTGELFF.

The V call is TRBV7-9, the J call TRBJ1-3; D is undetermined. The CDR3 consists of 15 residues. V was shortened by 5 bases and J by 4 bases, with 15 bases between the two germline ends. Per germline, CDR1 SEHNR and CDR2 FQNEAQ (reference sequence). The CDR3 spells CASSPVTGAGNTIYF. CDR3 sequence (DNA): TGTGCCAGCAGCCCCGTAACCGGAGCGGGAAACACCATATATTTT.

The rearrangement joins TRBV5-1 to TRBJ1-2, with TRBD1 identical over 12 bases. The CDR3 runs to 15 residues. The V gene end was trimmed by 3 bases and the J gene end by 3 bases; junction bases not matched to a gene: 3. The germline V gene has CDR1 SGHRS and CDR2 YFSETQ. In DNA form, the CDR3 reads TGCGCCAGCAGCTGGGGACAGGGGGCCGACTATGGCTACACCTTC. This sequence encodes CASSWGQGADYGYTF.

The chain uses TRBV5-1 and TRBJ2-7; 10 nucleotides line up with TRBD2. Per the germline V gene, CDR1 is SGHRS and CDR2 is YFSETQ. Unmatched junction bases numbered 9, after V lost 4 bases and J lost 2 bases. The CDR3 has 16 amino acids. CDR3 DNA sequence: TGCGCCAGCAGCGCCTTAGCGGGAGGACTAACCTACGAGCAGTACTTC. Residues: CASSALAGGLTYEQYF.

There are a few counts of this clone. The rearrangement joins TRBV7-8 to TRBJ1-1; the match to TRBD1 covers 9 bases. This CDR3 spans 14 amino acids. Germline CDR1 is SGHVS and CDR2 is FQNEAQ. With V trimmed by 5 bases and J by 3 bases, 4 bases remained unmatched. CDR3 nucleotide sequence: TGTGCCAGCAGCAAGACAGGGGGGGACACTGAAGCTTTCTTT. It specifies CASSKTGGDTEAFF.

This clone was recorded once. CDR3 DNA sequence: TGCGCCAGCAGTGTGGCCATAGCTAACTATGGCTACACCTTC. Translation gives CASSVAIANYGYTF. The chain combines TRBV10-2 with TRBJ1-2; D unclear. This CDR3 comprises 14 residues. Germline V gene lookup returns CDR1 WSHSY and CDR2 SAAADI. The V end lost 4 bases, the J end lost 0 bases, and 9 bases lay between the germline ends.

The chain combines TRBV28 with TRBJ2-7; 10 bases agree with TRBD1. Germline lookup yields CDR1 MDHEN and CDR2 SYDVKM. Unmatched junction bases numbered 1, after V lost 5 bases and J lost 3 bases. The CDR3 has 13 amino acids. The CDR3 region has the DNA TGTGCCAGCAGTGGACAGGGGGTCTACGAGCAGTACTTC. Translated, it gives CASSGQGVYEQYF.

The chain is built from TRBV18 and TRBJ2-2, with D unclear. CDR3 length: 15 amino acids. The V gene's germline CDR1 is KGHSH and CDR2 LQKENI. Trimming left V 3 bases short and J 1 base short, with 9 bases between. The CDR3 region is CASSPPSRNTGELFF. The CDR3 DNA follows: TGTGCCAGCTCACCTCCCTCCAGGAACACCGGGGAGCTGTTTTTT.

This clone has ten or more counts. CDR3 DNA: TGTGCCAGCAGCGTACTTGCCCAGGAGCAGTTCTTC. It translates to CASSVLAQEQFF. The J gene is TRBJ2-1, the V gene TRBV9, with D uncertain. Per the germline V gene, CDR1 is SGDLS and CDR2 is YYNGEE. V lost 1 base to trimming and J lost 10 bases, with 9 bases between them. The CDR3 extends over 12 amino acids.

The rearrangement joins TRBV3-1 (or the pseudogene TRBV3-2) to TRBJ2-2; TRBD1 agrees at 10 bases. The V gene's germline CDR1 is LGHDT and CDR2 YNNKEL (reference sequence). Trimming at V came to 0 bases and at J to 5 bases, leaving 9 bases not matched to a gene. The CDR3 spans 18 residues. CDR3 sequence reads: CASSQDWGQGSFTGELFF. CDR3 in DNA: TGTGCCAGCAGCCAAGATTGGGGACAGGGGAGTTTTACCGGGGAGCTGTTTTTT.

The V and J genes are TRBV11-2 and TRBJ1-1, with D possibly TRBD1 on 6 matching bases. This CDR3 comprises 18 residues. Germline V gene lookup returns CDR1 SGHAT and CDR2 FQNNGV. V was cut by 7 bases and J by 6 bases, with 30 bases left in between. The CDR3 nucleotides read TGTGCCAGCATTCGGGGTAGGGGGGTGATACTTCAACACGCTGAAGCTTTCTTT. As protein: CASIRGRGVILQHAEAFF.

The rearrangement uses TRBV13 and TRBJ2-1, with 16 bases identical to TRBD2. V dropped 5 bases and J dropped 7; count of bases not matched to a gene: 11. The CDR3 has 18 amino acids. From germline, CDR1 is PRHDT and CDR2 FYEKMQ (reference sequence). The CDR3 here is CASSLWGLAGGAGNEQFF. The CDR3 bases are TGTGCCAGCAGCCTTTGGGGACTAGCGGGGGGGGCTGGGAATGAGCAGTTCTTC.

The CDR3: CASSLSPDTQYF. Written as DNA, the CDR3 is TGTGCCAGCAGTTTATCGCCAGATACGCAGTATTTT. The V gene is TRBV28, the J gene TRBJ2-3; D uncertain. Germline V gene lookup returns CDR1 MDHEN and CDR2 SYDVKM. V dropped 1 base and J dropped 4 bases, with 3 bases sitting between them. The CDR3 totals 12 residues.

The chain employs TRBV28 and TRBJ2-1; 12 bases match TRBD2. The CDR3 covers 16 residues. The germline CDR1 and CDR2 sequences are MDHEN and SYDVKM. V dropped 2 bases and J dropped 8; count of bases not matched to a gene: 7. The CDR3 spells CASSLTGLAGNYEQFF. The DNA for the CDR3 is TGTGCCAGCAGTTTAACCGGACTAGCGGGGAACTATGAGCAGTTCTTC. Full variable domain (rest looked up from reference TRBV28 and TRBJ2-1): DVKVTQSSRYLVKRTGEKVFLECVQDMDHENMFWYRQDPGLGLRLIYFSYDVKMKEKGDIPEGYSVSREKKERFSLILESASTNQTSMYLCASSLTGLAGNYEQFFGPGTRLTVL.

The V call is TRBV19, the J call TRBJ2-7; 7 positions match TRBD2. J gave up 4 bases and V 3 bases, and 9 bases lay outside the gene matches. The germline CDR1 and CDR2 sequences are LNHDA and SQIVND (reference sequence). The CDR3 sequence is 15 residues long. Here the CDR3 DNA reads TGTGCCAGTAGTATGCTGGCCAGCGGGATTTACGAGCAGTACTTC. It encodes CASSMLASGIYEQYF.